The clone carrying this TCR beta chain was detected ten times or more. Its antigen is still unknown. This sample stems from a study of metastatic and nonmetastatic thyroid tumors. About the study: Peripheral blood and tumor or nodule samples from malignant and benign thyroid patients were compared. Study-wide results and limits: When malignant thyroid tumors were compared with benign nodules, TCR beta diversity was reportedly significantly higher in the malignant tumors. This held in both blood and tumor samples.

Every patient was untreated before thyroid surgery. As handled by the study authors: A papillary thyroid cancer distant-metastasis classifier was built from CDR3 differences across clinicopathological groups. TCRdb re-analyzed the PCR reads through MiXCR. These V and J calls rely on TCRdb rather than the paper's analysis. The sample lists about 20,000 clones, 12% seen once, with approximately 6.2% in the top ten. V lost 6 bases to trimming and J lost 8 bases, with 10 bases between them. Germline V lookup: CDR1 KGHSH, CDR2 LQKENI. This CDR3 region has 12 residues. This receptor was obtained from a male donor with papillary thyroid cancer or a benign thyroid nodule (not recorded which). Some clones in this sample may be carry-over from other donors' samples. Sequences were obtained from blood. The chain couples TRBV18 to TRBJ1-4; D remains ambiguous. The CDR3 loop is CASSGSEEKLFF. CDR3 bases: TGTGCCAGCTCCGGATCAGAAGAAAAACTGTTTTTT. Full variable domain (remainder filled in from reference TRBV18 and TRBJ1-4): NAGVMQNPRHLVRRRGQEARLRCSPMKGHSHVYWYRQLPEEGLKFMVYLQKENIIDESGMPKERFSAEFPKEGPSILRIQQVVRGDSAAYFCASSGSEEKLFFGSGTQLSVL.